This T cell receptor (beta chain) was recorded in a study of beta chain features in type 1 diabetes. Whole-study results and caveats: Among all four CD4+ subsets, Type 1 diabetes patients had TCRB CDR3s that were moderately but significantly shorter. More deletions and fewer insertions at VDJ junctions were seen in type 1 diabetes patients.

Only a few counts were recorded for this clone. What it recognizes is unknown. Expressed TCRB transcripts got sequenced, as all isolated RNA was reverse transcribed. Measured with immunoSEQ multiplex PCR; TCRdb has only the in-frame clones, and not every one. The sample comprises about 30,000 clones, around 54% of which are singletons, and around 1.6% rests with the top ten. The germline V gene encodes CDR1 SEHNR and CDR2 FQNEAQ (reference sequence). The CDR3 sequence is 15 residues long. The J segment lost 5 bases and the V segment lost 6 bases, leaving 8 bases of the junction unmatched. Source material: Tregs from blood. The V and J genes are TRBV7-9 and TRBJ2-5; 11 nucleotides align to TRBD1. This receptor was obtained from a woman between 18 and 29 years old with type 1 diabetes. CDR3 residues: CASSPGQGVIETQYF. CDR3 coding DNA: TGTGCCAGCAGTCCGGGACAGGGGGTGATCGAGACCCAGTACTTC.